This section outlines one T cell receptor beta chain sequence together with its context. Its antigen specificity is not known. No much larger clone is present one base from it, and per-base qualities are unavailable. This entry is derived from a study of T cell repertoires in cytomegalovirus infection (dated by TCRdb to between 2017 and 2020). Concerning the study at large: Donor HLA type was relevant to the analysis, because carriage of CMV infection together with the matching HLA type was indicated by public TCR beta signatures.

Study-level results and caveats: In both this cohort and an independent cohort of over 350 donors, the cumulative frequency of public TCR beta family members distinguished carriers of CMV infection plus the relevant HLA type. The ex vivo response was dominated by HLA-C-restricted CMV-specific TCR beta clonotypes, and the single most frequent clonotype in two of eight donors was supplied by these HLA-C-restricted clonotypes.

TCRdb records Illumina HiSeq 1500 as the sequencer. TCRdb cleaned the public reads at Q25 with fastp, built clones with MiXCR and kept in-frame beta chains. Rows are combined by CDR3 protein, so each entry shows the most common genes and DNA. In all, the sample holds 90,000 to 120,000 distinct CDR3 sequences, and roughly a quarter of those were seen once. 35% to 50% of the sample is in the top ten clones. The source is a human donor in good health (CMV status not recorded). Some clones in this sample may be carry-over from other donors' samples. What was sequenced was CD8+ T cells from PBMCs.

This receptor carries the CDR3 CASTPGTSSNVGGYTF. The DNA is as follows: TGTGCCAGCACCCCTGGCACCAGTTCCAACGTGGGTGGCTACACCTTC. The chain employs TRBV7-9 and TRBJ1-2; no D gene is confidently identified. V and J are truncated by 7 bases and 7 bases respectively, leaving an intervening sequence of 25 bases. CDR1 and CDR2, looked up from the germline V gene (reference sequence), are SEHNR and FQNEAQ. Measured from the cysteine to the phenylalanine, the CDR3 is 16 residues long. Only the CDR3 region is kept as DNA, spanning 48 bases read in frame from base 1.